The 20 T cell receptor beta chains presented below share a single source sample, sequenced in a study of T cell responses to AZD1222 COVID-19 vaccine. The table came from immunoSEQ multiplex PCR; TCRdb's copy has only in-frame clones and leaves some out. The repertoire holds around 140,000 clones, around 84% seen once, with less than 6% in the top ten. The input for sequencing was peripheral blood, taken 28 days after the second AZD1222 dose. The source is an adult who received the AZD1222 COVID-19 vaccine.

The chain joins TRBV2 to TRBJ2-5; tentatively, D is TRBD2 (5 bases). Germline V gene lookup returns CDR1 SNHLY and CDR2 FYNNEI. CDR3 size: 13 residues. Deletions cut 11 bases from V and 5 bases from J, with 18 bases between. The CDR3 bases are TGTGCCGGTGATAAGGGATCGGGGGAGACCCAGTACTTC. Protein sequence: CAGDKGSGETQYF.

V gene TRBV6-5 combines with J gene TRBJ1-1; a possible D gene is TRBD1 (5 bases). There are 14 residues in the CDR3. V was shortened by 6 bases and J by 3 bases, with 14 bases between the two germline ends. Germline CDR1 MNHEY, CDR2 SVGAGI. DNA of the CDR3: TGTGCCAGCAGAAGGGATTGGGGGGACACTGAAGCTTTCTTT. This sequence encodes CASRRDWGDTEAFF.

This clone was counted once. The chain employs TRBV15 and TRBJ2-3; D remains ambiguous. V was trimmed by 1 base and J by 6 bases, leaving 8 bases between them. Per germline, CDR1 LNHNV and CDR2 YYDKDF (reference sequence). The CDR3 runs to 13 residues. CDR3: CATSRVGWDTQYF. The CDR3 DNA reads TGTGCCACCAGCAGAGTAGGGTGGGATACGCAGTATTTT. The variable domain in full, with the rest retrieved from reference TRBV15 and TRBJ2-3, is DAMVIQNPRYQVTQFGKPVTLSCSQTLNHNVMYWYQQKSSQAPKLLFHYYDKDFNNEADTPDNFQSRRPNTSFCFLDIRSPGLGDTAMYLCATSRVGWDTQYFGPGTRLTVL.

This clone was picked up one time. For the CDR3, the DNA is TGCGCCAGCAGCTGGGGACTAGCGGGAGGGCCTGAGACCCAGTACTTC. It is translated as CASSWGLAGGPETQYF. V and J are TRBV5-1 and TRBJ2-5; 16 nucleotides match TRBD2. The CDR3 contains 16 residues. Germline assignment: CDR1 SGHRS and CDR2 YFSETQ. J gave up 5 bases and V 3 bases, and 4 bases lay outside the gene matches. Using reference TRBV5-1 and TRBJ2-5 for the parts outside the CDR3, the full variable domain is KAGVTQTPRYLIKTRGQQVTLSCSPISGHRSVSWYQQTPGQGLQFLFEYFSETQRNKGNFPGRFSGRQFSNSRSEMNVSTLELGDSALYLCASSWGLAGGPETQYFGPGTRLLVL.

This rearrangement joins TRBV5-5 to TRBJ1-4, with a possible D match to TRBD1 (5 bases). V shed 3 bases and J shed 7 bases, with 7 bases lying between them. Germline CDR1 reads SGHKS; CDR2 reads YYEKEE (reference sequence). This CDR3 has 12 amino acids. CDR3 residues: CASSYGAEKLFF. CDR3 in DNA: TGTGCCAGCAGCTACGGGGCTGAAAAACTGTTTTTT.

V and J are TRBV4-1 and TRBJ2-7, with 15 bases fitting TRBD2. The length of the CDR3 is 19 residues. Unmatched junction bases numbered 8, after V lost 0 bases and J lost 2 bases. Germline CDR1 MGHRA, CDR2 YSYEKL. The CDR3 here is CASSQDLGLAGGPPYEQYF. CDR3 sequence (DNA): TGCGCCAGCAGCCAAGATCTGGGACTAGCGGGAGGCCCGCCCTACGAGCAGTACTTC.

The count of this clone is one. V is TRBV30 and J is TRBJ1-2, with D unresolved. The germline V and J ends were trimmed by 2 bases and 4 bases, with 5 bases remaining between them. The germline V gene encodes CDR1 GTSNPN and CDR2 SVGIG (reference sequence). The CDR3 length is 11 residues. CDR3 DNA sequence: TGTGCCTGGAGTCAGGTCTATGGCTACACCTTC. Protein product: CAWSQVYGYTF.

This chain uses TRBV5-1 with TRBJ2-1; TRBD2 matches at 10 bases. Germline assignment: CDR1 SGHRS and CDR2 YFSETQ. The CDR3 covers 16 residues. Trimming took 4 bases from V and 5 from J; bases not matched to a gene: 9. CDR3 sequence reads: CASSQGLASLDNEQFF. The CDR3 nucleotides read TGCGCCAGCAGCCAGGGACTAGCGAGTTTAGACAATGAGCAGTTCTTC. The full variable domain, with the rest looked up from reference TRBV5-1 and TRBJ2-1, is KAGVTQTPRYLIKTRGQQVTLSCSPISGHRSVSWYQQTPGQGLQFLFEYFSETQRNKGNFPGRFSGRQFSNSRSEMNVSTLELGDSALYLCASSQGLASLDNEQFFGPGTRLTVL.

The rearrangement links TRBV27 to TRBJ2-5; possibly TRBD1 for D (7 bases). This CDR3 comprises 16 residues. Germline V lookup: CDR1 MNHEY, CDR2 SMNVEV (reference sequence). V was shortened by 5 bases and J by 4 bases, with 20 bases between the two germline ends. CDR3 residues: CASSTNQGGRRETQYF. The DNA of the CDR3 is TGTGCCAGCAGTACTAACCAGGGGGGACGCCGAGAGACCCAGTACTTC.

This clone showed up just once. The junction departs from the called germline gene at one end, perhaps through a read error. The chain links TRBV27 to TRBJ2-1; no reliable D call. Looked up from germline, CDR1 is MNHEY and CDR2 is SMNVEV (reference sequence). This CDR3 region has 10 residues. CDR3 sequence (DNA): TGTGCCAGCAGTTACCCCCGCCCGGTCTTC. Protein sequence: CASSYPRPVF.

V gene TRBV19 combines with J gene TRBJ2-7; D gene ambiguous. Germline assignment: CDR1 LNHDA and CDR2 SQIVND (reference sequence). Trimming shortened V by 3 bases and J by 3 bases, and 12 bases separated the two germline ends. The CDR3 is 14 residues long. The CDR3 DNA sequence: TGTGCCAGTAGTATGGGTTTACTGGGCTACGAGCAGTACTTC. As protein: CASSMGLLGYEQYF.

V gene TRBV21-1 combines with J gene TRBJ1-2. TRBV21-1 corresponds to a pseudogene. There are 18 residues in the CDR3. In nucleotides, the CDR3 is TGTGCCAGCAGCGAAGGGCAAGGGATCACAACCCCTAACTATGGCTACACCTTC. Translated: CASSEGQGITTPNYGYTF.

The CDR3 sequence is CASSFQSNTGELFF. CDR3 in DNA: TGCGCCAGCAGCTTTCAGTCAAACACCGGGGAGCTGTTTTTT. The chain joins TRBV5-1 to TRBJ2-2; no clear D gene. Deletions cut 2 bases from V and 2 bases from J, with 7 bases between. From germline, CDR1 is SGHRS and CDR2 YFSETQ. The CDR3 has 14 amino acids. The whole variable domain, remainder taken from reference TRBV5-1 and TRBJ2-2, is KAGVTQTPRYLIKTRGQQVTLSCSPISGHRSVSWYQQTPGQGLQFLFEYFSETQRNKGNFPGRFSGRQFSNSRSEMNVSTLELGDSALYLCASSFQSNTGELFFGEGSRLTVL.

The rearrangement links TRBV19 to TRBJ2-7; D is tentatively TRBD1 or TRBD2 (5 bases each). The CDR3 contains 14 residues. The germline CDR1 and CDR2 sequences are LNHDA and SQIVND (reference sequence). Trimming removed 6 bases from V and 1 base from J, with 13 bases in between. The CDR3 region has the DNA TGTGCCAGTAGCCAAATGGGGGTATCCTACGAGCAGTACTTC. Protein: CASSQMGVSYEQYF.

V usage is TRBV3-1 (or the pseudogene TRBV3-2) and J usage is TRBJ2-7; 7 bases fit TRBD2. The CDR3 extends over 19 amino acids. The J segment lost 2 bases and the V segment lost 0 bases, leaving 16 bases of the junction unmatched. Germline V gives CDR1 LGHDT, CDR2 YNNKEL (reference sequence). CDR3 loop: CASSQEGGAGLADPYEQYF. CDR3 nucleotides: TGTGCCAGCAGCCAAGAAGGAGGGGCTGGGCTAGCGGATCCCTACGAGCAGTACTTC.

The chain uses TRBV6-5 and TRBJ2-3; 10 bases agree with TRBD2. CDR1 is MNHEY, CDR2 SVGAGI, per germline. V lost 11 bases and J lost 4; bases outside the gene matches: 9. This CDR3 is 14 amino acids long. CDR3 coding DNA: TGTGCCGGAGCGGGGGGGACCCCTCCAGATACGCAGTATTTT. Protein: CAGAGGTPPDTQYF.

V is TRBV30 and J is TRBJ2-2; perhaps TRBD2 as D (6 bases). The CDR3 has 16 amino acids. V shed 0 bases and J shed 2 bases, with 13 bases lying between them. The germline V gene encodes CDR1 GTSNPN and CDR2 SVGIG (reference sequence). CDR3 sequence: CAWSVGLAINTGELFF. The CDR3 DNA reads TGTGCCTGGAGTGTAGGGCTAGCGATCAACACCGGGGAGCTGTTTTTT.

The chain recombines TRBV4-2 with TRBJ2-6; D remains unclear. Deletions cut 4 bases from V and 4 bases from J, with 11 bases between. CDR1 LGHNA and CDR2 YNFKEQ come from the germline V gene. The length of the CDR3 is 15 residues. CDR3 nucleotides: TGTGCCAGCAGCCTCTCCATGGGAGGGGCCAACGTCCTGACTTTC. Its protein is CASSLSMGGANVLTF.

This chain's CDR3 is CASSVGGSGAQETQYF. DNA for the CDR3: TGTGCCAGCAGCGTAGGAGGTAGCGGGGCCCAAGAGACCCAGTACTTC. The chain recombines TRBV9 with TRBJ2-5, with 8 bases fitting TRBD2. CDR3 size: 16 residues. Looked up from germline, CDR1 is SGDLS and CDR2 is YYNGEE. Trimming removed 0 bases from V and 1 base from J; junction bases left unmatched: 5.

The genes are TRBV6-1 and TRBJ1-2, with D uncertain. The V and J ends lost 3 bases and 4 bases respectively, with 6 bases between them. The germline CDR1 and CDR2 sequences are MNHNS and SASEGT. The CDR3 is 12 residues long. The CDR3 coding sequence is TGTGCCAGCAGTGACGTAGGCTATGGCTACACCTTC. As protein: CASSDVGYGYTF.